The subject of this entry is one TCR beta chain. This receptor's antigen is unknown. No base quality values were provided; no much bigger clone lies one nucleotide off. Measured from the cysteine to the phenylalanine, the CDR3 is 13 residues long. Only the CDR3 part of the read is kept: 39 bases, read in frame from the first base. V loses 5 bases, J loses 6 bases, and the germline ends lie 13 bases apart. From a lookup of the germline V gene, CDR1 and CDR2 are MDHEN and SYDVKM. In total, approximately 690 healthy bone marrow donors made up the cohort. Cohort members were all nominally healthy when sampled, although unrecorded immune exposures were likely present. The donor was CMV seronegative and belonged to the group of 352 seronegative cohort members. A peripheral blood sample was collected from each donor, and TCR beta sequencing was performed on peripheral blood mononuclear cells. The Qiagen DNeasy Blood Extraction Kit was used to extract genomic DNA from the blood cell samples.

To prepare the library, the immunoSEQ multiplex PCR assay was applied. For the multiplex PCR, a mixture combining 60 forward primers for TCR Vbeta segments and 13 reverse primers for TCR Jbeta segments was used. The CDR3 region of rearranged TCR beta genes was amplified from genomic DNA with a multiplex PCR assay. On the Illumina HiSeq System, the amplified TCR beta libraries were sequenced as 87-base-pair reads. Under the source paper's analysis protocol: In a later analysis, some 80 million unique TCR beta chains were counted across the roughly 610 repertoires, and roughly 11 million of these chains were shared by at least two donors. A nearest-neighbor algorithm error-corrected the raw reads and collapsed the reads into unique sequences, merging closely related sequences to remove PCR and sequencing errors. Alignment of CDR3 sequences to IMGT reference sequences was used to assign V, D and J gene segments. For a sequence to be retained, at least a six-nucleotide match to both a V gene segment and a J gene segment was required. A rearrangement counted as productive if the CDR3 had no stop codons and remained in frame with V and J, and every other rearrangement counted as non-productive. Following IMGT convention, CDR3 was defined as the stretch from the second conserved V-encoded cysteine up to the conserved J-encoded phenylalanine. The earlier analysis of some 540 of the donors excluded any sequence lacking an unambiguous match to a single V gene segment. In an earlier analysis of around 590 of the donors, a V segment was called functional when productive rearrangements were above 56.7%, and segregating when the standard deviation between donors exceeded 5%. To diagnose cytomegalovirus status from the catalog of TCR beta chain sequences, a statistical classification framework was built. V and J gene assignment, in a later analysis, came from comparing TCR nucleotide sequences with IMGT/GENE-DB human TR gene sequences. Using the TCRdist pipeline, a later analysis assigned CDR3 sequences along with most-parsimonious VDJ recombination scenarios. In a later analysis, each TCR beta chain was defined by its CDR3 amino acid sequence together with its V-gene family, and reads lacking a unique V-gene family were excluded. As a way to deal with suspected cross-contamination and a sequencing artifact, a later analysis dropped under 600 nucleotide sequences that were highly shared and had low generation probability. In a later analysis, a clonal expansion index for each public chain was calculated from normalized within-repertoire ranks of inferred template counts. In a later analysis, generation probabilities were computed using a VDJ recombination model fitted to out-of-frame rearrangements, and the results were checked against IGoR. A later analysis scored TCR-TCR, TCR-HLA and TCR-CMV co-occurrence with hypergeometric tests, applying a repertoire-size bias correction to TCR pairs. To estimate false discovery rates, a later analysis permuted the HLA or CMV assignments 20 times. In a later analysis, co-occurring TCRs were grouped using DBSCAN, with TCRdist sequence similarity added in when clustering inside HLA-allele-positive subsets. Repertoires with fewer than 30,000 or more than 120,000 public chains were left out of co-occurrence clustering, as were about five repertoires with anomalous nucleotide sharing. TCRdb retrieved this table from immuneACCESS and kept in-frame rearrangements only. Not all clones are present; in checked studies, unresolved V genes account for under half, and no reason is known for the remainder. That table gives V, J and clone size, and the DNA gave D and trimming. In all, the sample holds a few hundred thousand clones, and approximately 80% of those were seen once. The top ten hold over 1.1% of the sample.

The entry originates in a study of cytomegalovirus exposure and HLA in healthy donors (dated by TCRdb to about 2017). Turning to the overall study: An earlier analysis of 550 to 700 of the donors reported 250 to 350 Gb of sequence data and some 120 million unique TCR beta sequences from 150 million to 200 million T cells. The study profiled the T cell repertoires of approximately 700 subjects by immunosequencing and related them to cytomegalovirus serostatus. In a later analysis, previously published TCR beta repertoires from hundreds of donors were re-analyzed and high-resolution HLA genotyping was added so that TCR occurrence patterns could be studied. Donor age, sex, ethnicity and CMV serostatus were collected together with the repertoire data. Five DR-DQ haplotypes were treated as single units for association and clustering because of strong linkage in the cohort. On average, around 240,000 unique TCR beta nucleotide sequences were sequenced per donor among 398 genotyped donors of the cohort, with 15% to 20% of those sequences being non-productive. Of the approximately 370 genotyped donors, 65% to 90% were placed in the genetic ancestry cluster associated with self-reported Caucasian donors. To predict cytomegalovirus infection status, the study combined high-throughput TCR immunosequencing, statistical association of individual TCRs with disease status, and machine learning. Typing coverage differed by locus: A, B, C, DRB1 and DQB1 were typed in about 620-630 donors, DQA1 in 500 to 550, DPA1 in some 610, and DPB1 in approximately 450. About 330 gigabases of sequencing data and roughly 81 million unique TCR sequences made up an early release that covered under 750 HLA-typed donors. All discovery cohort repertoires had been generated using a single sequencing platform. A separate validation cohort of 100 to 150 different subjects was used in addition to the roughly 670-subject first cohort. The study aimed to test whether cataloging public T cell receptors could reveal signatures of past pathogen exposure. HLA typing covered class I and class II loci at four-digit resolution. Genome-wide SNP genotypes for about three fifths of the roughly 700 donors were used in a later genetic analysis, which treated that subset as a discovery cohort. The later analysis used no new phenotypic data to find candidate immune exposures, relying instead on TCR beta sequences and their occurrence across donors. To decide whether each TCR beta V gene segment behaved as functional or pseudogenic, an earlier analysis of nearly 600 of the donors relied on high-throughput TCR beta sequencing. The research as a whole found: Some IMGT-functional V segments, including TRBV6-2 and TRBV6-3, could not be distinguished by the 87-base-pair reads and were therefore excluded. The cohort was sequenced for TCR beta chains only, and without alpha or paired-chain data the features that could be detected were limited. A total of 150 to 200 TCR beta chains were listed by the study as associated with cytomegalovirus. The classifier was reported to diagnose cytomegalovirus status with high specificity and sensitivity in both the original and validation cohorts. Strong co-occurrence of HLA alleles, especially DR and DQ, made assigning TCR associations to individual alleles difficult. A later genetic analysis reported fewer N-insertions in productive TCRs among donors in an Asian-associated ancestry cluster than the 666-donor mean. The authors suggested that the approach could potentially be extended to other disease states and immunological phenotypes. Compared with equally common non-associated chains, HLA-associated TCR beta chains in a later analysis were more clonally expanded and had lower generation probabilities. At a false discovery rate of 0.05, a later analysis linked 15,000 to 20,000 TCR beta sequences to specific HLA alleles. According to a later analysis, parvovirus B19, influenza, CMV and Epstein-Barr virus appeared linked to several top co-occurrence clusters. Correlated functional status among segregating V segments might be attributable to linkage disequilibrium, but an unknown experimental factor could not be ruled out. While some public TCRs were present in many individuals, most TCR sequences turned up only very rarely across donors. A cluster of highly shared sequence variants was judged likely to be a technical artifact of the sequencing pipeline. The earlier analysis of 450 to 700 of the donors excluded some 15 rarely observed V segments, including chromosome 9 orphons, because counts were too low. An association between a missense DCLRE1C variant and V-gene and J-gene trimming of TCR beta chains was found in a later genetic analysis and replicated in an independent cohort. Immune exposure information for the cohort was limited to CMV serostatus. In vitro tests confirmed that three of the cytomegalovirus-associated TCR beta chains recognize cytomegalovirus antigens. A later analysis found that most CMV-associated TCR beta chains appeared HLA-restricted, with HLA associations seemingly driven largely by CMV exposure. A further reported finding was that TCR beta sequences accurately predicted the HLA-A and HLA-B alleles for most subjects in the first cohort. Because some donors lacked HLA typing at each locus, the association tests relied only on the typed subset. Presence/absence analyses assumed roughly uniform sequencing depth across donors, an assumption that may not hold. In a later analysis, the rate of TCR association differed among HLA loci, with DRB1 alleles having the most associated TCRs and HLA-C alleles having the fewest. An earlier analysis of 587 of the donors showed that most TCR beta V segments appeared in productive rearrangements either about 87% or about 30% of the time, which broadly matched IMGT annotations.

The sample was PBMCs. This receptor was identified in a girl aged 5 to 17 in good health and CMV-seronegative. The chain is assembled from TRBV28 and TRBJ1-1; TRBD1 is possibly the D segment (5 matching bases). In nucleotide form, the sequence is TGTGCCAGCAGTACTTTCAGGGTTTCTGAAGCTTTCTTT. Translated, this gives CASSTFRVSEAFF. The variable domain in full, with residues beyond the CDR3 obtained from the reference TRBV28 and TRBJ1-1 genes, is DVKVTQSSRYLVKRTGEKVFLECVQDMDHENMFWYRQDPGLGLRLIYFSYDVKMKEKGDIPEGYSVSREKKERFSLILESASTNQTSMYLCASSTFRVSEAFFGQGTRLTVV.